One sample yielded the 17 T cell receptor beta chains listed below, sequenced in a study of regulatory T cells in long-lasting Graves disease. The sample's time point: newly diagnosed GD, antithyroid drugs for less than 3 months. Isolated PBMC RNA provided the starting material for the TCR library. Building of the TCR beta libraries involved iRepertoire HTBI primers and Arm-PCR of CDR3 regions. One entry per CDR3 protein, called by TCRdb with MiXCR from the multiplex PCR reads. The sample carries a few hundred thousand distinct CDR3 sequences, just over 20% recorded once. The material was peripheral blood mononuclear cells (PBMCs), obtained at new diagnosis, from a patient treated with antithyroid drugs. The receptors were gathered from a female donor with Graves disease.

As to this clonotype: This likely traces to a read error, being one base from a far larger clone. V gene TRBV6-1 combines with J gene TRBJ2-5; D is unclear. In germline, CDR1 is MNHNS, CDR2 SASEGT. The CDR3 length is 13 residues. The V and J ends lost 1 base and 1 base respectively, with 4 bases between them. The CDR3 sequence: CASSEGAQETQYF. For the CDR3, the DNA is TGTGCCAGCAGTGAAGGGGCCCAAGAGACCCAGTACTTC.

J is TRBJ1-1 and V is TRBV19; TRBD1 agrees at 7 bases. Germline CDR1 LNHDA, CDR2 SQIVND (reference sequence). V shed 3 bases, J shed 4 bases, and the junction held 11 bases outside the gene matches. The CDR3 sequence is 16 residues long. CDR3 sequence reads: CASSIWTGGGLTEAFF. In nucleotides, the CDR3 is TGTGCCAGTAGTATTTGGACAGGAGGTGGTCTCACTGAAGCTTTCTTT.

This clonotype was found a few times. This chain connects TRBV27 to TRBJ2-3; D is possibly TRBD2 (5 bases). CDR1 is MNHEY, CDR2 SMNVEV, per germline (reference sequence). Between the trimmed V and J ends, which lost 5 bases and 4 bases, there was a span of 13 bases. The CDR3 consists of 14 residues. CDR3 region: CASSDRGISDTQYF. The CDR3 DNA follows: TGTGCCAGCAGTGATCGGGGTATATCAGATACGCAGTATTTT.

For this clonotype: This sequence may be a read error, since a much larger clone differs from it by one base. The chain uses TRBV5-1 and TRBJ1-4; 7 nucleotides agree with TRBD1. The CDR3 consists of 16 residues. Looked up from germline, CDR1 is SGHRS and CDR2 is YFSETQ. Trimming removed 4 bases from V and 3 bases from J; junction bases left unmatched: 9. The CDR3 reads CASSPARQGPNEKLFF. In DNA form, the CDR3 reads TGCGCCAGCAGCCCCGCCAGACAGGGTCCTAATGAAAAACTGTTTTTT.

This clonotype was recorded many times. The rearrangement links TRBV4-3 to TRBJ2-7; D not certain. The CDR3 is 13 amino acids. Germline V gene sequence: CDR1 LGHNA, CDR2 YSLEER. V lost 5 bases and J lost 1, with 9 bases in between. CDR3 bases: TGCGCCAGCAGCGATGCTCTTTCCTACGAGCAGTACTTC. Amino acids: CASSDALSYEQYF.

There are many counts of this clonotype. The CDR3 region is CASSVRLGQTYTGELFF. CDR3 DNA: TGTGCCAGCAGCGTAAGACTCGGACAGACCTACACCGGGGAGCTGTTTTTT. The chain carries TRBV7-2 and TRBJ2-2; D possibly corresponds to TRBD1 (6 bases). From germline, CDR1 is SGHTA and CDR2 FQGNSA. Trimming removed 5 bases at V and 3 bases at J, with 19 bases between. This CDR3 has 17 residues.

The chain uses TRBV4-3 and TRBJ2-7; D perhaps matches TRBD2 (5 bases). From germline, CDR1 is LGHNA and CDR2 YSLEER. The V gene lost 2 bases and the J gene lost 7 bases, with 18 bases spanning the gap. The CDR3 length is 15 residues. Here the CDR3 DNA reads TGCGCCAGCAGCCAAAAGTATCCGGAGGCCAGAGAGCAGTACTTC. This gives the protein CASSQKYPEAREQYF.

This clonotype showed up many times. V usage is TRBV5-5 and J usage is TRBJ2-5; unclear D gene. V gave up 1 base and J gave up 4 bases, with 14 bases separating them. CDR1 and CDR2 (germline): SGHKS, YYEKEE (reference sequence). The CDR3 totals 15 residues. The CDR3: CASSLSGALRETQYF. CDR3 DNA: TGTGCCAGCAGCTTGTCGGGTGCATTAAGAGAGACCCAGTACTTC. Based on the CDR3 plus reference TRBV5-5 and TRBJ2-5, the full variable domain is DAGVTQSPTHLIKTRGQQVTLRCSPISGHKSVSWYQQVLGQGPQFIFQYYEKEERGRGNFPDRFSARQFPNYSSELNVNALLLGDSALYLCASSLSGALRETQYFGPGTRLLVL.

This clonotype was detected ten times or more. This sequence joins TRBV7-2 and TRBJ2-5; D unresolved. The CDR3 is 16 residues long. V gave up 5 bases and J gave up 2 bases, with 18 bases separating them. Per the germline V gene, CDR1 is SGHTA and CDR2 is FQGNSA. In DNA, the CDR3 is TGTGCCAGCAGCCCCTCGATTACCCGAACTCAAGAGACCCAGTACTTC. Translated, it gives CASSPSITRTQETQYF.

This clonotype was seen more than once but under ten times. This may be a read error: a much more frequent sequence differs by one nucleotide. The chain has TRBV6-1 and TRBJ2-3; TRBD2 aligns across 7 bases. This CDR3 has 14 amino acids. Unmatched junction bases numbered 10, after V lost 5 bases and J lost 8 bases. CDR1 MNHNS and CDR2 SASEGT come from the germline V gene. CDR3 in amino acids: CASSRGGSAGTQYF. The CDR3 coding sequence is TGTGCCAGCAGTCGCGGGGGTTCGGCAGGTACGCAGTATTTT.

This clonotype was seen at least ten times. This rearrangement joins TRBV7-2 to TRBJ2-1; D remains ambiguous. The CDR3 has 16 amino acids. Germline V lookup: CDR1 SGHTA, CDR2 FQGNSA. Trimming removed 1 base at V and 2 bases at J, with 12 bases between. CDR3 region: CASSLVASSAYNEQFF. CDR3 nucleotides: TGTGCCAGCAGCTTAGTAGCTTCCAGCGCCTACAATGAGCAGTTCTTC.

This clonotype was picked up many times. CDR3 protein: CASSSLAGEQETQYF. CDR3 coding DNA: TGTGCCAGCAGCTCGCTAGCGGGAGAACAAGAGACCCAGTACTTC. The genes are TRBV7-2 and TRBJ2-5; 10 bases map to TRBD2. The CDR3 totals 15 residues. In germline, CDR1 is SGHTA, CDR2 FQGNSA. V was pared by 4 bases and J by 2 bases, with 4 bases of the junction left unmatched.

This clonotype was picked up many times. V is TRBV10-2 and J is TRBJ2-7; perhaps TRBD2 as D (6 bases). This CDR3 is built from 14 residues. Germline V CDR1 and CDR2: WSHSY, SAAADI. The V gene lost 8 bases and the J gene lost 4 bases, with 18 bases spanning the gap. In DNA, the CDR3 is TGCGCCAGCTCTTGGGTAGCGGACCCATACGAGCAGTACTTC. As protein: CASSWVADPYEQYF.

This clonotype was found a few times. The chain uses TRBV18 and TRBJ2-1; TRBD2 aligns across 9 bases. The junction had 4 bases not matched to a gene; V was cut back by 9 bases and J by 4 bases. CDR1 is KGHSH and CDR2 is LQKENI in the germline V gene. This CDR3 comprises 13 residues. CDR3 protein: CASLAGAYNEQFF. For the CDR3, the DNA is TGTGCCAGTTTAGCGGGGGCTTACAATGAGCAGTTCTTC.

The genes are TRBV6-2 or TRBV6-3 and TRBJ2-7; a possible D gene is TRBD2 (6 bases). Trimming pared 6 bases from V and 6 bases from J, leaving 9 bases between. Looked up from germline, CDR1 is MNHEY and CDR2 is SVGEGT. The CDR3 sequence is 11 residues long. The CDR3 DNA reads as TGTGCCAGCAGCAACGGGGGCGAGCAGTACTTC. Translated: CASSNGGEQYF.

The table lists this clonotype with many counts. V is TRBV6-2 or TRBV6-3 and J is TRBJ2-7, with TRBD1 matching over 8 bases. CDR3 length: 14 amino acids. CDR1 and CDR2 from the germline V gene are MNHEY and SVGEGT. J lost 2 bases, V lost 6 bases, and 6 bases had no gene match. CDR3 sequence reads: CASSYGTGAYEQYF. The CDR3 nucleotides read TGTGCCAGCAGCTACGGGACAGGAGCCTACGAGCAGTACTTC.

There are many counts of this clonotype. The gene calls are TRBV7-8 and TRBJ1-3; D is unclear. The CDR3 has 18 residues. CDR1 and CDR2 (germline): SGHVS, FQNEAQ. The V and J ends lost 1 base and 3 bases respectively, with 19 bases between them. DNA for the CDR3: TGTGCCAGCAGCTTAGGTTTTCATACGGACCCCAATGGAAACACCATATATTTT. Its translation: CASSLGFHTDPNGNTIYF.